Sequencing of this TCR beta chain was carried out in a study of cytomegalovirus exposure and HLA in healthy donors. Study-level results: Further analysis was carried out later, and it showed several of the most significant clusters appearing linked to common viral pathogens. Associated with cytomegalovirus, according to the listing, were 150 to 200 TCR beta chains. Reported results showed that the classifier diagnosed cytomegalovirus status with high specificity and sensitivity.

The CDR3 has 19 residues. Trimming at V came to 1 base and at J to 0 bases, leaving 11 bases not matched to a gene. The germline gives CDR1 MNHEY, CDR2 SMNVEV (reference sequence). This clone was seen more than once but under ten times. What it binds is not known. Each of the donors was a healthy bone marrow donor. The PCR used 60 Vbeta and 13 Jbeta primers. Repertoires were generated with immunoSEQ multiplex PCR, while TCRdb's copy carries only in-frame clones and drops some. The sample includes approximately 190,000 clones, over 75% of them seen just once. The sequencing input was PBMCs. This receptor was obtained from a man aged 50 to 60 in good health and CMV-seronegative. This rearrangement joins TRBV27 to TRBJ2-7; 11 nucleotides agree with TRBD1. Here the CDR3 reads CASSLLRTGGQGASYEQYF. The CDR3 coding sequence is TGTGCCAGCAGTTTATTAAGGACCGGAGGACAGGGGGCCTCCTACGAGCAGTACTTC.